Sequencing of this T cell receptor beta chain was carried out in a study of cytomegalovirus exposure and HLA in healthy donors (dated by TCRdb to 2016 to 2017). About the full investigation: An earlier analysis of some 620 of the donors reported about 300 Gb of sequence data and some 110 million unique TCR beta sequences obtained from some 200 million T cells. Among roughly 400 genotyped donors of the cohort, an average of about 240,000 unique TCR beta nucleotide sequences were sequenced per donor, about a sixth of them non-productive. About 310 gigabases of sequencing data and tens of millions of unique TCR sequences were included in an early release covering under 650 HLA-typed donors. A few DR-DQ haplotypes were treated as single units for association and clustering because of strong linkage in the cohort. Donor age, sex, ethnicity and CMV serostatus were collected together with the repertoire data. All discovery cohort repertoires had been generated using a single sequencing platform. High-throughput TCR immunosequencing, statistical association of individual TCRs with disease status, and machine learning were combined to predict cytomegalovirus infection status. Of the roughly 390 genotyped donors, over 80% were placed in the genetic ancestry cluster associated with self-reported Caucasian donors. HLA typing covered class I and class II loci at four-digit resolution. The study aimed to test whether signatures of past pathogen exposure could be identified by cataloging public T cell receptors. A later analysis re-examined previously published TCR beta repertoires from just over 650 donors and added high-resolution HLA genotyping to investigate patterns of TCR occurrence. In a later genetic analysis, genome-wide SNP genotypes for about 55% of the roughly 700 donors were used, and that subset was treated as a discovery cohort. Besides the first cohort of under 700 subjects, a separate validation cohort made up of 120 different subjects was used. To decide whether each TCR beta V gene segment behaved as functional or pseudogenic, an earlier analysis of some 570 of the donors relied on high-throughput TCR beta sequencing. Using immunosequencing, the study profiled T cell repertoires from about 620 subjects and related those repertoires to cytomegalovirus serostatus. The number of donors typed differed by locus, with roughly 629-640 for A, B, C, DRB1 and DQB1, 522 for DQA1, 600 to 610 for DPA1, and 472 for DPB1. Rather than using new phenotypic data, the later analysis identified candidate immune exposures from TCR beta sequences and from how often those sequences occurred across donors. Here is what the overall study found, with its caveats: Assigning TCR associations to individual alleles was difficult when HLA alleles, especially DR and DQ, strongly co-occurred. A further reported finding was that TCR beta sequences accurately predicted the HLA-A and HLA-B alleles for most subjects in the first cohort. The authors suggested that the approach could potentially be extended to other disease states and immunological phenotypes. HLA typing was unavailable for some donors at each locus, so association tests used only the typed subset. The study listed 150 to 200 TCR beta chains as associated with cytomegalovirus. Only TCR beta chains were sequenced in this cohort, and the absence of alpha or paired-chain data limited detectable features. Linkage disequilibrium might explain the correlated functional status among segregating V segments, but an unknown experimental factor could not be excluded. In an earlier analysis of 587 of the donors, most TCR beta V segments appeared in productive rearrangements about 90% or about 30% of the time, broadly matching IMGT annotations. A cluster of highly shared sequence variants was judged likely to represent a technical artifact of the sequencing pipeline. Compared with the roughly 710-donor mean, donors in an Asian-associated ancestry cluster had fewer N-insertions in productive TCRs, according to a later genetic analysis. According to a later analysis, most CMV-associated TCR beta chains appeared to be HLA-restricted, and the HLA associations seemed to be driven largely by CMV exposure. A later analysis reported that several top co-occurrence clusters appeared linked to parvovirus B19, influenza, CMV and Epstein-Barr virus. Because counts were too low, about 18 rarely observed V segments, including chromosome 9 orphons, were left out of the earlier analysis of several hundred of the donors. The classifier was reported to diagnose cytomegalovirus status with high specificity and sensitivity in both the original and validation cohorts. Some IMGT-functional V segments, including TRBV6-2 and TRBV6-3, could not be told apart with the 87-base-pair reads, so those segments were excluded. A later analysis found that TCR association rates varied across HLA loci, with DRB1 alleles showing the most associated TCRs and HLA-C alleles the fewest. A later analysis associated 16,951 TCR beta sequences with specific HLA alleles at a false discovery rate of 0.05. A few of the identified cytomegalovirus-associated TCR beta chains were confirmed in vitro to be specific for cytomegalovirus antigens. A later genetic analysis associated a missense DCLRE1C variant with V-gene and J-gene trimming of TCR beta chains, and an independent cohort replicated the association. Sequencing depth was assumed to be roughly uniform across donors in the presence/absence analyses, though that assumption may not hold. Immune exposure information for the cohort was limited to CMV serostatus. In a later analysis, HLA-associated TCR beta chains showed more clonal expansion and lower generation probabilities than non-associated chains that were equally common. Most TCR sequences were seen in very few donors, while some public TCRs were found in many individuals.

From a lookup of the germline V gene, CDR1 and CDR2 are SGHRS and YFSETQ. For this chain, trimming is 4 bases at the V end and 1 base at the J end, and the number of junction bases without a gene match is 5. Reading from cysteine to phenylalanine, the CDR3 counts 15 amino acids. Only the CDR3 part of the read is kept: 45 bases, read in frame from the first base. As regards this clone: Its antigen specificity is not known.

The cohort consisted of more than 650 healthy bone marrow donors. At the time of sampling, all cohort members were nominally healthy, though unrecorded immune exposures were likely present. The donor tested CMV seronegative and was one of the 352 seronegative cohort members. A peripheral blood sample was provided by each donor, and peripheral blood mononuclear cells were used for TCR beta sequencing. Genomic DNA extraction from the blood cell samples was performed with the Qiagen DNeasy Blood Extraction Kit. The method was the immunoSEQ multiplex PCR assay. For the multiplex PCR, a mixture combining 60 forward primers for TCR Vbeta segments and 13 reverse primers for TCR Jbeta segments was used. Amplification of the CDR3 region of rearranged TCR beta genes was performed with a multiplex PCR assay on genomic DNA. On the Illumina HiSeq System, the amplified TCR beta libraries were sequenced as 87-base-pair reads. Per the original workflow: A later analysis counted 75 million to 100 million unique TCR beta chains across the approximately 700 repertoires, and around 12 million of these chains were shared by at least two donors. Raw reads were error-corrected and collapsed into unique sequences with a nearest-neighbor algorithm that merged closely related sequences to remove PCR and sequencing errors. To assign V, D and J gene segments, CDR3 sequences were aligned to IMGT reference sequences. For a sequence to be retained, at least a six-nucleotide match to both a V gene segment and a J gene segment was required. A rearrangement counted as productive if the CDR3 had no stop codons and remained in frame with V and J, and every other rearrangement counted as non-productive. CDR3 was defined according to IMGT convention as the region running from the second conserved V-encoded cysteine to the conserved J-encoded phenylalanine. In an earlier analysis of around 600 of the donors, sequences lacking an unambiguous match to a single V gene segment were excluded. In an earlier analysis of several hundred of the donors, V segments were called functional above 56.7% productive rearrangements and were called segregating when the between-donor standard deviation exceeded 5%. A statistical classification framework was built to diagnose cytomegalovirus status from the catalog of TCR beta chain sequences. In a later analysis, V and J genes were assigned by comparing TCR nucleotide sequences against IMGT/GENE-DB human TR gene sequences. Using the TCRdist pipeline, a later analysis assigned CDR3 sequences along with most-parsimonious VDJ recombination scenarios. In a later analysis, each TCR beta chain was defined by its CDR3 amino acid sequence together with its V-gene family, and reads without a unique V-gene family were excluded. In a later analysis, approximately 640 highly shared, low-generation-probability nucleotide sequences were removed to address suspected cross-contamination and a sequencing artifact. In a later analysis, a clonal expansion index for each public chain was calculated from normalized within-repertoire ranks of inferred template counts. Generation probabilities in a later analysis came from a VDJ recombination model fitted to out-of-frame rearrangements, and those results were checked against IGoR. Hypergeometric tests were used in a later analysis to score TCR-TCR, TCR-HLA and TCR-CMV co-occurrence, with a repertoire-size bias correction applied to the TCR pairs. To estimate false discovery rates, a later analysis permuted the HLA or CMV assignments 20 times. In a later analysis, co-occurring TCRs were grouped using DBSCAN, with TCRdist sequence similarity added in when clustering inside HLA-allele-positive subsets. Repertoires with fewer than 30,000 or more than 120,000 public chains, plus five repertoires with anomalous nucleotide sharing, were excluded from co-occurrence clustering. TCRdb took this table from immuneACCESS and kept in-frame rearrangements with V and J called. Such tables lack part of the clones; where checked against another copy, unresolved V genes explain under half of the gap, and the rest is unexplained. D and trimming come from the DNA, and the V and J calls and clone size come from that table. This sample's listing comprises around 75,000 clones. The ten largest clones add up to less than 6% of the sample.

Material: PBMCs. This TCR came from a man between 40 and 49 years old in good health and CMV-seronegative. In this chain, TRBV5-1 is recombined with TRBJ2-1; 7 bases in the middle match TRBD1. The CDR3 sequence is CASSGRQGSYNEQFF. The bases are TGCGCCAGCAGCGGCCGACAGGGATCCTACAATGAGCAGTTCTTC.